This T cell receptor beta chain derives from a study of human T cells and chemical hapten exposure. Study findings and constraints: No shift was seen in TCRs above 1 in 1000 frequency with DPC sensitization.

Time point given: pre-sensitization, week 0. The treatment denotes: therapeutic diphenylcyclopropenone sensitization with weekly scalp DPC. Germline lookup yields CDR1 SGDLS and CDR2 YYNGEE. The CDR3 runs to 14 residues. Trimming removed 3 bases from V and 6 bases from J, with 16 bases in between. This clonotype was counted only a few times. Antigen: not known. Each CDR3 protein gets one entry after TCRdb re-called the RACE reads with MiXCR. The sample lists fewer than 200,000 distinct CDR3 sequences, roughly 30% occurring once. The receptor was derived from a woman between 25 and 40 years old with alopecia areata. Some clones in this sample may be carry-over from other donors' samples. The rearrangement joins TRBV9 to TRBJ2-7, with D possibly TRBD2 on 6 matching bases. Material: whole blood, obtained in connection with sensitization to the hapten diphenylcyclopropenone (DPC). The CDR3 sequence is CASSARGGEVEQYF. The CDR3 nucleotides are TGTGCCAGCAGCGCCCGAGGAGGGGAGGTCGAGCAGTACTTC.